This T cell receptor (beta chain) originates from a study of blood T cell repertoires in COVID-19. Study-wide background: The United States, Italy and Spain provided the acute and convalescent COVID-19 samples. PBMCs, B-cell-depleted T cells, or T cells provided the cDNA or gDNA that made up the material.

Trimming cost V 5 bases and J 6 bases; bases outside gene matches: 13. The CDR3 runs to 16 residues. From germline, CDR1 is SGHVS and CDR2 FQNEAQ. Per the study methods: Quantification of nucleated cells was approximated via reference gene primer amplification. Produced via immunoSEQ multiplex PCR; TCRdb's table is partial and in-frame only. The V and J calls and clone size were taken over from that table, and D and trimming were inferred from the DNA. The data show just under 95,000 clones, with 80% seen just once and around 17% held by the top ten. The specimen was peripheral blood. The chain combines TRBV7-8 with TRBJ2-1; 7 bases are a match to TRBD2. The source is a human donor in a cohort sampled during active COVID-19. The CDR3 DNA reads TGTGCCAGCAGCCAATCCGCAACTAGCGCTACCAATGAGCAGTTCTTC. Its protein product is CASSQSATSATNEQFF.